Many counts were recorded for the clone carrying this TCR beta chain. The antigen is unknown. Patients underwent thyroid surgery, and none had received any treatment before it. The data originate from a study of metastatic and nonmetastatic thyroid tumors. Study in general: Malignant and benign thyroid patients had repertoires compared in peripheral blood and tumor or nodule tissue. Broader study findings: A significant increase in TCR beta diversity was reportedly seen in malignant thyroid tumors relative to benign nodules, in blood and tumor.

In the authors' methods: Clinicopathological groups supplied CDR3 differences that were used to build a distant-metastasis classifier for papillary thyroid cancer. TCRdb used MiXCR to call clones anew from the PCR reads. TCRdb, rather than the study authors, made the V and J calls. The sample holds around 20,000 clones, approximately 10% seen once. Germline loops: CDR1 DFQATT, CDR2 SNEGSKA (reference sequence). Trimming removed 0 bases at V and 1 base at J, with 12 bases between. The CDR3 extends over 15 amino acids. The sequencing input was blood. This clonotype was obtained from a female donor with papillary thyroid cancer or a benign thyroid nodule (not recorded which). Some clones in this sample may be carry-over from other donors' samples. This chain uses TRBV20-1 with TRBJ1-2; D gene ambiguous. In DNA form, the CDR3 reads TGCAGTGCTAGAGATTCGGTCAACCGTAACTATGGCTACACCTTC. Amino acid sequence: CSARDSVNRNYGYTF.